This record covers a single T cell receptor beta chain. What antigen it recognizes has not been identified. There are no base qualities to consult, and no much larger clone falls within one base. For CDR1 and CDR2, the germline V gene lists SGHTA and FQGNSA. The CDR3 starts with the cysteine, ends with the phenylalanine, and has 15 residues. The DNA shown is the 45-base CDR3, in frame from base 1. V is clipped by 4 bases and J by 2 bases, and the sequence between their germline boundaries is 15 bases long. TCRbeta CDR3 regions were amplified from genomic DNA using the immunoSEQ Assay, a bias-controlled multiplex PCR. Per the authors' processing: The number of nucleated cells in each sample was estimated from the amplification of reference gene primers within the assay. Sequence reads were collapsed and filtered to measure the absolute abundance of every unique TCRbeta CDR3 rearrangement. Productive Simpson clonality was computed per sample as the square root of Simpson's diversity index over productive rearrangements. TCRdb holds this immuneACCESS table with in-frame rearrangements only. Some clones are missing; in checked studies, unresolved V genes explain under half, and the rest has no known cause. The D gene and trimming were derived from the DNA, and the V and J assignments and clone size from that table. Here the sample has 70,000 to 90,000 clones; approximately 86% occur a single time. Roughly 7.2% of the sample is held by the ten biggest clonotypes.

Each collaborating institution followed its own protocols to collect whole blood in K2EDTA tubes. For TCRbeta analysis, collaborator samples were shipped as frozen whole blood, as isolated PBMCs, or as DNA extracted from either sample type. The data originate from a study of blood T cell repertoires in COVID-19 (dated by TCRdb to the early 2020s). Regarding the complete study: Samples covering the acute and convalescent phases of COVID-19 were provided by collaborators in the United States, Italy and Spain. The material from the prospective study consisted of cDNA or gDNA derived from T cells, B-cell-depleted T cells, or PBMCs. Subjects who had been exposed to COVID-19, were actively infected with it, or had recovered from it provided the deeply sampled blood TCRbeta repertoires that made up the dataset. The repertoires were released in a freely available public database meant as a resource for research on the immune response to SARS-CoV-2. The samples were drawn from the first 160 participants of the ongoing ImmuneRACE study and from some 1,300 subjects provided by 6 global collaborators. The sample metadata nearly always contained a de-identified subject ID, COVID-19 status, age in years and sex. Where HLA class I and class II types were available, the types were taken from metadata supplied by the sample provider, not from assay-based typing.

Findings and caveats that apply to the study as a whole: How much clinical and demographic metadata was included differed by source and by participant, and the metadata was provided uncurated.

This TCR derives from a man between 60 and 75 years old with acute or convalescent COVID-19. Sequencing input: peripheral blood. In this chain, TRBV7-2 is recombined with TRBJ2-7, with a weak D call of TRBD2 (6 bases match). Here is the DNA: TGTGCCAGCAGCTACGCAGCGGGCTCAGCCTACGAGCAGTACTTC. Translated, this is CASSYAAGSAYEQYF.